This T cell receptor (beta chain) was observed in a study of CD8 T cells in Susac syndrome. Random hexamers primed reverse transcription of about 0.5 to 1 ug RNA. Amplification of TCR beta CDR3 was carried out by immunoSEQ multiplex PCR, which covered 54 Vbeta and 13 Jbeta segments. TCRdb re-called the immunoSEQ multiplex PCR reads with MiXCR, one entry per CDR3 protein. The top ten clones hold about 0.3% of a sample with about 94,000 distinct CDR3 sequences, around 94% of them seen once. Trimming cost V 2 bases and J 6 bases; bases outside gene matches: 6. This CDR3 has 14 amino acids. CDR1 and CDR2 (germline): SNHLY, FYNNEI. The authors carried out high-throughput sequencing of TCR beta. They applied it to CD8+ and CD4+ T cells obtained from blood.

The rearrangement uses TRBV2 and TRBJ2-5, with 7 bases lining up with TRBD2. The receptor was derived from a human donor with Susac syndrome. Sample: CD4+ T cells from PBMCs. In nucleotides, the CDR3 is TGTGCCAGCAGTGAAAGGGGACTAACTCAGACCCAGTACTTC. This encodes CASSERGLTQTQYF. Looking up the rest from reference TRBV2 and TRBJ2-5 gives the full variable domain: EPEVTQTPSHQVTQMGQEVILRCVPISNHLYFYWYRQILGQKVEFLVSFYNNEISEKSEIFDDQFSVERPDGSNFTLKIRSTKLEDSAMYFCASSERGLTQTQYFGPGTRLLVL.